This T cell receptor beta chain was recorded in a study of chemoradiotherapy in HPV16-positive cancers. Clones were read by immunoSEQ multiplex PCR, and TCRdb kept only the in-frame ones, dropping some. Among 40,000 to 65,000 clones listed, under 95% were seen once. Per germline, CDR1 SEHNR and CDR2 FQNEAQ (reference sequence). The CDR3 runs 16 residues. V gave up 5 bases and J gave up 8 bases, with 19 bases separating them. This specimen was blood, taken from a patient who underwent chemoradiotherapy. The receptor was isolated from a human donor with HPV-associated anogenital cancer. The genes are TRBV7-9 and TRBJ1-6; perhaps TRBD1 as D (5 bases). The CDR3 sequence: CASSTARSPGYSPLHF. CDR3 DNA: TGTGCCAGCAGCACCGCTCGGAGCCCAGGGTATTCACCCCTCCACTTT.